This T cell receptor beta chain is drawn from a study of T-cell memory formation after mild COVID-19. General study points: Day 15 to 85 contracting clones showed balanced CD4/CD8; later expanders leaned CD4+. CM and EM subsets held most contracting CD4+ clones; EMRA held CD8+ ones.

Ten or more counts support this clonotype. The antigen remains unidentified. CDR1 and CDR2 (germline): MNHEY, SVGAGI. V lost 5 bases, J lost 2 bases, and 4 bases stayed unmatched. The CDR3 totals 14 residues. TCR alpha and TCR beta cDNA libraries carrying sample barcodes and UMIs came from 5'RACE with constant-segment primers. MiXCR was run by TCRdb on the 5' RACE reads, yielding one entry per CDR3 protein. This repertoire shows 300,000 to 400,000 distinct CDR3 sequences, roughly an eighth found once; its top ten account for 22%. This rearrangement joins TRBV6-5 to TRBJ1-2; 8 positions match TRBD1. Sequenced input: PBMCs or a T cell subset sorted from them (not recorded which). The TCR was taken from a man between 18 and 35 years old who had mild COVID-19 (a few samples of this study predate the infection). Cell type and time point are not known. The CDR3 DNA reads TGTGCCAGCAGTCACGGACAGGGAAACTATGGCTACACCTTC. As protein: CASSHGQGNYGYTF.